The TCR beta chain described here comes from a study of shared clonotypes between healthy human individuals. Study-level information: Aged 18 to 49, the donors were two women and a few men.

Comment on this clone: This specimen includes other DNA sequences encoding the same CDR3.

Profiled with immunoSEQ multiplex PCR; TCRdb holds only in-frame clones, not every one. The repertoire consists of roughly 2 million clones, with 95% occurring once and the leading ten covering around 0.13%. Sequencing used naive CD4+ T cells sorted from blood. Noted subset: CD45RA+ positively selected. This TCR was recovered from a man between 18 and 29 years old in good health.

The CDR3 sequence is CASSARQGDTGELFF. In nucleotides, the CDR3 is TGTGCCAGCAGCGCAAGACAGGGGGACACCGGGGAGCTGTTTTTT. This chain joins TRBV7-9 and TRBJ2-2; 9 positions agree with TRBD1. The CDR3 is 15 amino acids. Germline V CDR1 and CDR2: SEHNR, FQNEAQ (reference sequence). V was pared by 5 bases and J by 3 bases, with 4 bases of the junction left unmatched.